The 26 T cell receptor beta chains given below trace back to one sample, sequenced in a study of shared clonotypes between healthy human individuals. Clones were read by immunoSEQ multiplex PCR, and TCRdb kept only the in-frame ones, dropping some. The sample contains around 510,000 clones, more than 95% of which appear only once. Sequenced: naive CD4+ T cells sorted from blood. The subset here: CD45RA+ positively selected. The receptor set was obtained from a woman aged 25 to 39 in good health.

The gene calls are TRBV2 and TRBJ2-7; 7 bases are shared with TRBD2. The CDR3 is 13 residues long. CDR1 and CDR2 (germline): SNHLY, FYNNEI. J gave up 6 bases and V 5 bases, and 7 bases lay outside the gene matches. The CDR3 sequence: CASSLAIAGEQYF. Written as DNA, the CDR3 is TGTGCCAGCAGTTTAGCTATAGCGGGCGAGCAGTACTTC.

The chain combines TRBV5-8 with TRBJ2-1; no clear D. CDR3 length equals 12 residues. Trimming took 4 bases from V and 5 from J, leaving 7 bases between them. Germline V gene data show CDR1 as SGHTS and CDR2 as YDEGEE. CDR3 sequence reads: CASSPWDNEQFF. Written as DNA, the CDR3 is TGTGCCAGCAGCCCGTGGGACAATGAGCAGTTCTTC. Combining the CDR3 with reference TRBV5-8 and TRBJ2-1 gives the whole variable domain EAGVTQSPTHLIKTRGQQATLRCSPISGHTSVYWYQQALGLGLQFLLWYDEGEERNRGNFPPRFSGRQFPNYSSELNVNALELEDSALYLCASSPWDNEQFFGPGTRLTVL.

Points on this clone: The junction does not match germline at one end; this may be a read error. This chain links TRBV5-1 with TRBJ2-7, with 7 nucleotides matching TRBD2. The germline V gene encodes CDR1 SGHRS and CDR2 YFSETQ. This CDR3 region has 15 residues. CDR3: CASSLVGEGSHEQYF. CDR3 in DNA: TGCGCCAGCAGCTTGGTGGGGGAGGGCTCCCACGAGCAGTACTTC.

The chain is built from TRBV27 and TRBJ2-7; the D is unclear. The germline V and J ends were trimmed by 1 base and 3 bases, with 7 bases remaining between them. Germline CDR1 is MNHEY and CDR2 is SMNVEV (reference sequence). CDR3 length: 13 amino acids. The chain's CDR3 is CASSLFQYYEQYF. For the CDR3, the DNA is TGTGCCAGCAGTTTATTTCAGTACTACGAGCAGTACTTC.

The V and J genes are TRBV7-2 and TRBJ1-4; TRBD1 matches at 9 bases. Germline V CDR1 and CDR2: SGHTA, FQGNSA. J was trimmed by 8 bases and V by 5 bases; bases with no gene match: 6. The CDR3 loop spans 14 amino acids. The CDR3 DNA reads TGTGCCAGCAGCCGAGGACAGGGGAACGAAAAACTGTTTTTT. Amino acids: CASSRGQGNEKLFF.

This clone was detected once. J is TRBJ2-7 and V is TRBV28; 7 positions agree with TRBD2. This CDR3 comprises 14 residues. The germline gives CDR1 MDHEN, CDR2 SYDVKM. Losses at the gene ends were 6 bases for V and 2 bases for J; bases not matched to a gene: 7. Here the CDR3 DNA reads TGTGCCAGCAGAAGTACTAGCGCTCCCTACGAGCAGTACTTC. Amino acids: CASRSTSAPYEQYF.

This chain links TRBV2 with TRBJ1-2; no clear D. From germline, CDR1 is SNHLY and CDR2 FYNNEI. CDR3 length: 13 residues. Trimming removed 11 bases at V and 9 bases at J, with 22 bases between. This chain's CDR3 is CAAEPRDGRSYTF. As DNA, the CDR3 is TGTGCCGCAGAACCGAGGGATGGCAGGAGCTACACCTTC.

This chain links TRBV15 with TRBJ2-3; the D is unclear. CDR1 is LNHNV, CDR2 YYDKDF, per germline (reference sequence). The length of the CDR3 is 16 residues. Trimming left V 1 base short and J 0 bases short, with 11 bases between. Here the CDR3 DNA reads TGTGCCACCAGCAGAGCCCGGCGACCAAGCACAGATACGCAGTATTTT. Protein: CATSRARRPSTDTQYF.

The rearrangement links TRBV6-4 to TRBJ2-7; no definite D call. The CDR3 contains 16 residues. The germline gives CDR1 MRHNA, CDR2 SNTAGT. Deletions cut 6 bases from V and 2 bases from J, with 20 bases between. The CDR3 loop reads CASRSIGSGEPYEQYF. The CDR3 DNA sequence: TGTGCCAGCAGGTCCATTGGGTCAGGCGAACCCTACGAGCAGTACTTC.

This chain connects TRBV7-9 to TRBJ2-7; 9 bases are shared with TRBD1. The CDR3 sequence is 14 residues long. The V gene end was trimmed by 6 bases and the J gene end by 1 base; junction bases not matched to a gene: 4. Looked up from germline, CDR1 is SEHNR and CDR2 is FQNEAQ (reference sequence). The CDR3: CASSGQGRSYEQYF. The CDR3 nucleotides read TGTGCCAGCAGTGGACAGGGGAGATCCTACGAGCAGTACTTC.

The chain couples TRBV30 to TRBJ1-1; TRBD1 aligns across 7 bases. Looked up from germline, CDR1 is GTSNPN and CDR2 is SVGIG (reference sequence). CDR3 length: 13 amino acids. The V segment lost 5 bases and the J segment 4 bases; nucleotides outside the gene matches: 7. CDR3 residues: CAWALTGSTEAFF. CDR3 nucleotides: TGTGCCTGGGCCTTGACAGGGAGCACTGAAGCTTTCTTT.

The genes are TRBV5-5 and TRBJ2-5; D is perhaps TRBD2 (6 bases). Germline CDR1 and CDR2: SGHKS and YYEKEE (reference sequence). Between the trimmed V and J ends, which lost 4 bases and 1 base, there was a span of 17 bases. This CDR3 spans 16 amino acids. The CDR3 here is CASSPRVAASQETQYF. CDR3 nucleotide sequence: TGTGCCAGCAGCCCCCGGGTAGCGGCTTCCCAAGAGACCCAGTACTTC.

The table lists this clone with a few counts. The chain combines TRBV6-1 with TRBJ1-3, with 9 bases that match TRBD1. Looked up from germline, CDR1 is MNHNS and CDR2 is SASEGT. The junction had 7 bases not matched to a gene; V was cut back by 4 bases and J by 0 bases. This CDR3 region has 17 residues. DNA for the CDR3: TGTGCCAGCAGTGCCGGGACAGGGAGCTACTCTGGAAACACCATATATTTT. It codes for CASSAGTGSYSGNTIYF.

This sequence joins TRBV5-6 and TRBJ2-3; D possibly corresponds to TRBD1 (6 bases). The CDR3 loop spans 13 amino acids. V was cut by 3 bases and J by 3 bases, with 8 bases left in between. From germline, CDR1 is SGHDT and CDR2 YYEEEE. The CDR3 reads CASSSTGTDTQYF. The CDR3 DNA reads TGTGCCAGCAGCTCGACAGGAACAGATACGCAGTATTTT. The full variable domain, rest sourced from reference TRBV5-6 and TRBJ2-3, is DAGVTQSPTHLIKTRGQQVTLRCSPKSGHDTVSWYQQALGQGPQFIFQYYEEEERQRGNFPDRFSGHQFPNYSSELNVNALLLGDSALYLCASSSTGTDTQYFGPGTRLTVL.

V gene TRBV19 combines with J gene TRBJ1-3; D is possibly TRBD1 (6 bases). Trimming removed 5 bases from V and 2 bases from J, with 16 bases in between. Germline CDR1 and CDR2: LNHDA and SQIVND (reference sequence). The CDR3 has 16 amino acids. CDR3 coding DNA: TGTGCCAGTAGTCCCAGACAGGAGATACCTGGAAACACCATATATTTT. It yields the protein CASSPRQEIPGNTIYF.

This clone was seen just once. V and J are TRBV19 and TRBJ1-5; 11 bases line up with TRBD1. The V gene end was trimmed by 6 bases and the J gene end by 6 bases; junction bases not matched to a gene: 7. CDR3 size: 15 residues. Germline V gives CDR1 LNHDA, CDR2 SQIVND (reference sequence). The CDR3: CASRLGQGVIQPQHF. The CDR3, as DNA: TGTGCCAGTAGACTGGGACAGGGGGTGATTCAGCCCCAGCATTTT.

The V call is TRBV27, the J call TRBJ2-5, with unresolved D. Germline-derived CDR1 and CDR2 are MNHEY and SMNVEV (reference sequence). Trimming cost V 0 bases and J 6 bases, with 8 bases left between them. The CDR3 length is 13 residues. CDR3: CASSLSPHQTQYF. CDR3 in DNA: TGTGCCAGCAGTTTATCACCGCATCAGACCCAGTACTTC.

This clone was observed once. The CDR3 loop is CASSPQGQMVSDTQYF. In DNA, the CDR3 is TGTGCCAGCAGCCCCCAGGGACAGATGGTTTCAGATACGCAGTATTTT. The chain joins TRBV7-9 to TRBJ2-3; TRBD1 matches at 7 bases. Germline V lookup: CDR1 SEHNR, CDR2 FQNEAQ (reference sequence). The CDR3 is 16 amino acids. Trimming removed 5 bases from V and 4 bases from J; junction bases left unmatched: 12.

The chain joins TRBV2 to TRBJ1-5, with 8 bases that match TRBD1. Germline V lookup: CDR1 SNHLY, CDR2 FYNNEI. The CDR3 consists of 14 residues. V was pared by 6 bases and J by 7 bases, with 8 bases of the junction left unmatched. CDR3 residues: CASSIQGDSQPQHF. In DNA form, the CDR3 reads TGTGCCAGCAGCATACAGGGGGATTCACAGCCCCAGCATTTT.

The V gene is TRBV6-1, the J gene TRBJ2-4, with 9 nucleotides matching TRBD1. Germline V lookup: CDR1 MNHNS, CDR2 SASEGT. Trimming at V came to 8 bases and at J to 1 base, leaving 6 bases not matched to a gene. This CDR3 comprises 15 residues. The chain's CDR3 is CASGDRATAKNIQYF. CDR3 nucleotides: TGTGCCAGCGGGGACAGGGCCACGGCCAAAAACATTCAGTACTTC.

In DNA, the CDR3 is TGTGCCAGCAAGGGGGCGGGTGCGGGAGGGCCCGGGGAGACCCAGTACTTC. This codes for CASKGAGAGGPGETQYF. The chain carries TRBV27 and TRBJ2-5; TRBD2 matches 9 bases. Trimming removed 7 bases from V and 5 bases from J; junction bases left unmatched: 17. The CDR3 totals 17 residues. Germline V lookup: CDR1 MNHEY, CDR2 SMNVEV (reference sequence).

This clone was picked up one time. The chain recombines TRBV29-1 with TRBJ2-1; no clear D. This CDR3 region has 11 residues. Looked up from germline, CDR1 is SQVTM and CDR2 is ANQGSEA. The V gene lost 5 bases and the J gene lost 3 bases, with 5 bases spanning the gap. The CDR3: CSVFIYNEQFF. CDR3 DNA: TGCAGCGTTTTTATCTACAATGAGCAGTTCTTC.

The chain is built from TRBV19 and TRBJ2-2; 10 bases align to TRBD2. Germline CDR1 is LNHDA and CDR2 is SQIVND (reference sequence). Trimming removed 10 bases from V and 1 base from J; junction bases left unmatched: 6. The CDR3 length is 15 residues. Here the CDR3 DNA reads TGTGCCACTAGGACTAGCGGAGGGAACACCGGGGAGCTGTTTTTT. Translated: CATRTSGGNTGELFF.

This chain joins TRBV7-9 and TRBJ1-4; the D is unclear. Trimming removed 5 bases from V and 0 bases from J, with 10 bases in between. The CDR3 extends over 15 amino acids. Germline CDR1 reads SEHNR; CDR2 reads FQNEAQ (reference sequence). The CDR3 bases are TGTGCCAGCAGCCCGGACTTATCAACTAATGAAAAACTGTTTTTT. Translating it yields CASSPDLSTNEKLFF.

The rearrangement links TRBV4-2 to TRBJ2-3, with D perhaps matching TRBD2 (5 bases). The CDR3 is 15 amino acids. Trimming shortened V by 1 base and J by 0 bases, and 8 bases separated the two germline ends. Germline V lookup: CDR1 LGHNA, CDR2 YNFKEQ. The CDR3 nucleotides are TGTGCCAGCAGCCAAGGTTGGACTAGCACAGATACGCAGTATTTT. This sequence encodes CASSQGWTSTDTQYF.

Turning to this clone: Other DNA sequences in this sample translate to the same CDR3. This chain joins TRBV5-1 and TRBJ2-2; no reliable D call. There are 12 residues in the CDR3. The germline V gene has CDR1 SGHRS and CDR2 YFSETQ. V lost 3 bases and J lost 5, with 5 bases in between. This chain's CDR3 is CASSWATGELFF. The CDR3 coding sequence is TGCGCCAGCAGCTGGGCTACCGGGGAGCTGTTTTTT.